This T cell receptor (beta chain) was identified in a study of metastatic and nonmetastatic thyroid tumors. Study-wide context: Peripheral blood and tumor or nodule samples from malignant and benign thyroid patients were compared. General study findings and limits: Versus benign nodules, malignant thyroid tumors reportedly had significantly higher TCR beta diversity, in blood and tumor.

As originally analysed: A classifier of distant metastasis in papillary thyroid cancer was built from CDR3 differences (across clinicopathological groups). TCRdb re-analyzed the PCR reads through MiXCR. In this record, the V and J calls reflect TCRdb's handling and not the investigators' own analysis. The sample lists 13,000 or so clones, 26% seen once, with approximately 18% in the top ten. Until they underwent thyroid surgery, no patient had received any treatment. A note on this clone: The antigen remains unidentified. Germline is not matched at one junction end, which may reflect a read error.

The clonotype comes from a female donor with papillary thyroid cancer or a benign thyroid nodule (not recorded which). Some clones in this sample may be carry-over from other donors' samples. Source material: tumor tissue.

The CDR3 region is CASSLSRVHSHDQYF. The CDR3 nucleotides are TGTGCCAGCAGCTTAAGTAGGGTACACTCCCACGATCAGTACTTC. The chain employs TRBV7-3 and TRBJ2-7; D is ambiguous. The CDR3 is 15 amino acids. CDR1 is SGHTA, CDR2 FQGTGA, per germline.